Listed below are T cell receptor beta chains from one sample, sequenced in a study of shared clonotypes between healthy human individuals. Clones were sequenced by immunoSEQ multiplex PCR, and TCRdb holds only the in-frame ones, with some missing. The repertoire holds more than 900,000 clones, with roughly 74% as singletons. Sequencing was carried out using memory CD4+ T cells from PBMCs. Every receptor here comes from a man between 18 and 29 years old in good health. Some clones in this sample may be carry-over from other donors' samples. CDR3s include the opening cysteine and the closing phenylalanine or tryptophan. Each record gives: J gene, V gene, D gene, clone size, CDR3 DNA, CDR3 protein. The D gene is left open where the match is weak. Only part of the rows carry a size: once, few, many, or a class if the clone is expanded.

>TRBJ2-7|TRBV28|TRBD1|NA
TGTGCCAGCAGAGCGACGGGACAGAAAATCTACGAGCAGTACTTC
CASRATGQKIYEQYF
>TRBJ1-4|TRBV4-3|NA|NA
TGCGCCAGCAGCCCCGGATCCGGGAGGGTTAATGAAAAACTGTTTTTT
CASSPGSGRVNEKLFF
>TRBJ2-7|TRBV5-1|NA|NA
TGCGCCAGCAGGCCCATTCTAGCTTCCGAGCAGTACTTC
CASRPILASEQYF
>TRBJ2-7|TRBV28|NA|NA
TGTGCCAGCAGTTTTATTGCAGGGTCCTACGAGCAGTACTTC
CASSFIAGSYEQYF
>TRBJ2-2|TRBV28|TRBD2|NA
TGTGCCAGCAGTGCTAGCGGGAGTATAGTCGGGGAGCTGTTTTTT
CASSASGSIVGELFF
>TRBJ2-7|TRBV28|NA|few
TGTGCCAGCAGCCTTCCGCACGAGGACGAGCAGTACTTC
CASSLPHEDEQYF
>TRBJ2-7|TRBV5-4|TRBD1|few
TGTGCCAGCACCAAGACAGGGGGCGTCGACGAGCAGTACTTC
CASTKTGGVDEQYF
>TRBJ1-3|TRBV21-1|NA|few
TGTGCCAGCAGCAAAGTAGTCTGGGGGGACAACTCTGGAAACACCATATATTTT
CASSKVVWGDNSGNTIYF
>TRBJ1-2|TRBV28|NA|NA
TGTGCCACCGACTCCGGTAACTATGGCTACACCTTC
CATDSGNYGYTF
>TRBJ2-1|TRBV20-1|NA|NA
TGCAGTGCTGCGTCCGGGGTGGAGCAGTTCTTC
CSAASGVEQFF
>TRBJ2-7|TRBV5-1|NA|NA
TGCGCCAGCAGCTTGGGGGGCTCCACCGAGCAGTACTTC
CASSLGGSTEQYF
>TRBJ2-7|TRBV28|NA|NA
TGTGCCAGCAGTTTCCCTCTCTCCTACGAGCAGTACTTC
CASSFPLSYEQYF
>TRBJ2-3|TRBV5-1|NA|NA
TGCGCCAGCGAAAGGGGGGATGCGACAGATACGCAGTATTTT
CASERGDATDTQYF
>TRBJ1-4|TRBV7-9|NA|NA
TGTGCCAGCAGCTCGTCGACAGGCATTAATGAAAAACTGTTTTTT
CASSSSTGINEKLFF
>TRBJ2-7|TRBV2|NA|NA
TGTGCCAGCAGTGGGTCACGCGCCCTCGGGCAGTACTTC
CASSGSRALGQYF
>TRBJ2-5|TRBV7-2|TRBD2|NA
TGTGCCAGCAGCTTGGGCGGGAGGATTGGGGAGACCCAGTACTTC
CASSLGGRIGETQYF
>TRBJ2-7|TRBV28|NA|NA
TGTGCCAGCAGTTTATTCCGCGTCATGGACGAGCAGTACTTC
CASSLFRVMDEQYF
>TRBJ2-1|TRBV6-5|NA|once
TGTGCCAGCAGAGGGCAGGGGAATGAGCAGTTCTTC
CASRGQGNEQFF
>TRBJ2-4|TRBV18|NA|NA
TGTGCCAGCTCACCGGGGAGGCTAGATACCATTCAGTACTTC
CASSPGRLDTIQYF
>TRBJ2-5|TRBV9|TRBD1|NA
TGTGCCAGCAGCCGCGGACAGGGGCGGGGAGAGACCCAGTACTTC
CASSRGQGRGETQYF
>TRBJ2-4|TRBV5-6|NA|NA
TGTGCCAGCAGCCTTCTACAGGGTTTTGGACAAAACATTCAGTACTTC
CASSLLQGFGQNIQYF
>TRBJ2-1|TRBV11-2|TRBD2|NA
TGTGCCAGCAGCCGACTAGCGGGAGGGTCCCGAGGGAGAGAGCAGTTCTTC
CASSRLAGGSRGREQFF
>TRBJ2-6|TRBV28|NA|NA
TGTGCCGTACCCCTGAGATCTGGGGCCAACGTCCTGACTTTC
CAVPLRSGANVLTF
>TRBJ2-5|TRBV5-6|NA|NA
TGTGCCAGCAGCTTTGACAGGGAGGTGGGGACCCAGTACTTC
CASSFDREVGTQYF
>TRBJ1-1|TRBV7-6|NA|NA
TGTGCCAGCAGCTTAGGTCAGGGGAAGGACACTGAAGCTTTCTTT
CASSLGQGKDTEAFF
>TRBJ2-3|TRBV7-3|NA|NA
TGTGCCAGCAGCTCGACCAAGAACACAGATACGCAGTATTTT
CASSSTKNTDTQYF
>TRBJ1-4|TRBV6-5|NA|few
TGTGCCAGCGCGAGGACGGACTCTAATGAAAAACTGTTTTTT
CASARTDSNEKLFF
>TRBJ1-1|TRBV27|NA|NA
TGTGCCAGCAGTTTATCGGGCCTGAACACTGAAGCTTTCTTT
CASSLSGLNTEAFF
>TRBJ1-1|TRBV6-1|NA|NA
TGTGCCAGCAGTGAAGGCGGGGGGGCAAGGGGTGAAGCTTTCTTT
CASSEGGGARGEAFF
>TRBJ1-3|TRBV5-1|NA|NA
TGCGCCAGCAGCAGGGGACCCTTTCTCCCATACCAAGCAAACACCATATATTTT
CASSRGPFLPYQANTIYF
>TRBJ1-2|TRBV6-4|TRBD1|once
TGTGCCAGCAGCGCGGACAGGGGGTCATTTGGCTACACCTTC
CASSADRGSFGYTF
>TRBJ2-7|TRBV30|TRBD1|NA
TGTGCCTGCACGGGTTCAGGGGGCGGTTACGAGCAGTACTTC
CACTGSGGGYEQYF
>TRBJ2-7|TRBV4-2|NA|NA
TGTGCCAGCAGCGAAACGGCAGGCGAGCAGTACTTC
CASSETAGEQYF
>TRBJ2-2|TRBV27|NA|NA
TGTGCCAGCAGCACCCAGTATGGGATCGGGGAGCTGTTTTTT
CASSTQYGIGELFF
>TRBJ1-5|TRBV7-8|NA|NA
TGTGCCAGCAGCTTAGGGAGAGACAGGAGGGAGGATCAGCCCCAGCATTTT
CASSLGRDRREDQPQHF
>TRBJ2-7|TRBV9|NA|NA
TGTGCCAGCAGCGTCGGGACTGAGCGGCCCTACGAGCAGTACTTC
CASSVGTERPYEQYF
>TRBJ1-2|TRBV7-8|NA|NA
TGTGCCAGCAGTTTGTTAGAGGCTGGCTACACCTTC
CASSLLEAGYTF
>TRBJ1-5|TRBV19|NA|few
TGTGCCAGTAGTATAGCACAGGGTGTGGGTCAGCCCCAGCATTTT
CASSIAQGVGQPQHF
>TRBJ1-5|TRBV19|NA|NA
TGTGCCAGTAGTATAGAAGGGGGTAATCAGCCCCAGCATTTT
CASSIEGGNQPQHF
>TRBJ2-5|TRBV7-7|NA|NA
TGTGCCAGCAGCCCCGGGGGTTCTTTCCAGGAGACCCAGTACTTC
CASSPGGSFQETQYF
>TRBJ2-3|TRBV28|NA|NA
TGTGCCAGCAGTTTAGCGGGTGCAGATACGCAGTATTTT
CASSLAGADTQYF
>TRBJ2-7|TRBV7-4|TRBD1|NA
TGTGCCAGCAGCTGTACCGGGACAGGGGGCCTCGAGCAGTACTTC
CASSCTGTGGLEQYF